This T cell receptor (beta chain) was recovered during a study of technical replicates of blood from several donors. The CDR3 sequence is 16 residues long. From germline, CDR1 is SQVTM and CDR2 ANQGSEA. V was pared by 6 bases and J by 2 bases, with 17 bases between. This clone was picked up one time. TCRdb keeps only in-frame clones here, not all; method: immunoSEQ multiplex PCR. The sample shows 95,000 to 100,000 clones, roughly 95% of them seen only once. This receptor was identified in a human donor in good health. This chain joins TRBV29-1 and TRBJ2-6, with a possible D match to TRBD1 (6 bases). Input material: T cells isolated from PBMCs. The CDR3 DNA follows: TGCAGCGTACCCCAGGGGAAGAGAACTGGGGCCAACGTCCTGACTTTC. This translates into CSVPQGKRTGANVLTF. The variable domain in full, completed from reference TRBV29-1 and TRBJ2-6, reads SAVISQKPSRDICQRGTSLTIQCQVDSQVTMMFWYRQQPGQSLTLIATANQGSEATYESGFVIDKFPISRPNLTFSTLTVSNMSPEDSSIYLCSVPQGKRTGANVLTFGAGSRLTVL.